One sample yielded the 26 T cell receptor beta chains listed below, sequenced in a study of T cells after yellow fever vaccination. TCRdb processed the 5' RACE reads anew with MiXCR; each CDR3 protein has one entry. Of some 160,000 distinct CDR3 sequences listed, under 7.5% are singletons. Specimen: CD4+ T cells sorted from PBMCs, collected 5 to 6 days after the first yellow fever vaccination. These receptors all stem from a man between 18 and 29 years old who received the YFV17D yellow fever vaccine.

This clonotype was observed many times. The gene calls are TRBV20-1 and TRBJ2-2; D call uncertain. The germline gives CDR1 DFQATT, CDR2 SNEGSKA (reference sequence). This CDR3 has 14 residues. V was pared by 3 bases and J by 4 bases, with 12 bases between. DNA for the CDR3: TGCAGTGCTAGGGTCCCCGGGTCCACCGGGGAGCTGTTTTTT. It is translated as CSARVPGSTGELFF.

This clonotype was picked up many times. The chain combines TRBV3-1 with TRBJ2-3; D is undetermined. Germline CDR1 and CDR2: LGHDT and YNNKEL (reference sequence). Trimming stripped 1 base from V and 5 bases from J, with 7 bases between. The CDR3 consists of 13 residues. The CDR3 protein is CASSQVSGDTQYF. CDR3 bases: TGTGCCAGCAGCCAAGTTTCAGGAGATACGCAGTATTTT.

The sample holds many counts of this clonotype. The J gene is TRBJ2-7, the V gene TRBV12-3 or TRBV12-4; D possibly corresponds to TRBD1 (5 bases). This CDR3 spans 12 amino acids. The V end was cut by 3 bases, the J end by 4 bases, with 7 bases between. DNA of the CDR3: TGTGCCAGCAGTTTGGCAGGGTACGAGCAGTACTTC. Protein sequence: CASSLAGYEQYF.

This clonotype was seen at least ten times. V is TRBV28 and J is TRBJ2-7, with TRBD2 identical over 7 bases. This CDR3 has 17 amino acids. CDR1 is MDHEN, CDR2 SYDVKM, per germline. V lost 6 bases to trimming and J lost 2 bases; unmatched junction nucleotides: 16. The CDR3 spells CASSPRRSASGAYEQYV. The CDR3 DNA sequence: TGTGCCAGCAGCCCACGGAGGTCAGCTAGCGGAGCCTACGAGCAGTACGTC.

The chain recombines TRBV6-5 with TRBJ1-4; D not resolved. This CDR3 comprises 14 residues. The V gene's germline CDR1 is MNHEY and CDR2 SVGAGI. V lost 2 bases, J lost 7 bases, and 11 bases lay in between. CDR3 DNA: TGTGCCAGCAGTTACCGGCGGGTCACTGAAAAACTGTTTTTT. This codes for CASSYRRVTEKLFF.

This clonotype was seen at least ten times. The J gene is TRBJ2-1, the V gene TRBV5-1; TRBD2 is a possible D gene (7 bases). The ends were cut back, 0 bases at V and 2 bases at J, with 18 bases in the middle. This CDR3 is built from 18 residues. The V gene's germline CDR1 is SGHRS and CDR2 YFSETQ. The CDR3 is CASSLGAVIGGAYNEQFF. The CDR3 DNA is TGCGCCAGCAGCTTGGGAGCAGTGATAGGGGGGGCCTACAATGAGCAGTTCTTC. Full variable domain (rest looked up from reference TRBV5-1 and TRBJ2-1): KAGVTQTPRYLIKTRGQQVTLSCSPISGHRSVSWYQQTPGQGLQFLFEYFSETQRNKGNFPGRFSGRQFSNSRSEMNVSTLELGDSALYLCASSLGAVIGGAYNEQFFGPGTRLTVL.

This clonotype was seen at least ten times. This chain uses TRBV5-1 with TRBJ2-5, with 8 bases lining up with TRBD1. Germline V gene data show CDR1 as SGHRS and CDR2 as YFSETQ. The CDR3 length is 16 residues. Trimming took 4 bases from V and 5 from J; bases not matched to a gene: 13. The CDR3 DNA reads TGCGCCAGCAGCGGTATAAGGGACAGGCGGCGGGAGACCCAGTACTTC. It translates to CASSGIRDRRRETQYF.

This clonotype was detected many times. The chain links TRBV4-2 to TRBJ2-1; 8 bases are a match to TRBD1. Trimming at V came to 0 bases and at J to 4 bases, leaving 5 bases not matched to a gene. The CDR3 is 16 residues long. CDR1 and CDR2 (germline): LGHNA, YNFKEQ. The chain's CDR3 is CASSQEDRGGYNEQFF. CDR3 sequence (DNA): TGTGCCAGCAGCCAAGAAGACAGGGGTGGATACAATGAGCAGTTCTTC.

The rearrangement joins TRBV3-1 to TRBJ2-2, with D maybe TRBD2 (6 bases). The CDR3 spans 15 residues. Deletions cut 10 bases from V and 0 bases from J, with 15 bases between. Germline V CDR1 and CDR2: LGHDT, YNNKEL (reference sequence). CDR3: CATCRGGSNTGELFF. The CDR3 nucleotides read TGTGCCACCTGCCGCGGAGGGTCGAACACCGGGGAGCTGTTTTTT.

The chain carries TRBV11-3 and TRBJ2-3; D is unresolved. The V gene's germline CDR1 is SGHNT and CDR2 YENEEA. This CDR3 spans 13 amino acids. The V end was cut by 3 bases, the J end by 2 bases, with 6 bases between. CDR3 amino acids: CASSFFTTDTQYF. The CDR3 DNA is TGTGCCAGCAGCTTTTTTACCACAGATACGCAGTATTTT.

This clonotype came up a few times. The genes are TRBV7-2 and TRBJ2-5; possibly TRBD1 or TRBD2 for D (7 bases each). Germline CDR1 is SGHTA and CDR2 is FQGNSA. V lost 3 bases and J lost 5, with 13 bases in between. The CDR3 has 14 amino acids. In nucleotides, the CDR3 is TGTGCCAGCAGCTTTCAGGGGGGGGAGGAGACCCAGTACTTC. This gives the protein CASSFQGGEETQYF.

This clonotype was detected many times. V and J are TRBV28 and TRBJ2-1, with 12 nucleotides matching TRBD2. With V trimmed by 5 bases and J by 4 bases, 6 bases remained unmatched. The CDR3 contains 16 residues. In germline, CDR1 is MDHEN, CDR2 SYDVKM. DNA for the CDR3: TGTGCCAGCAGTCCGACTAGCGGGGGCTTTTACAATGAGCAGTTCTTC. Its protein product is CASSPTSGGFYNEQFF.

This clonotype has ten or more counts. The chain carries TRBV3-1 and TRBJ1-1; D call uncertain. Trimming removed 7 bases from V and 1 base from J, with 13 bases in between. The length of the CDR3 is 14 residues. Germline V gene data show CDR1 as LGHDT and CDR2 as YNNKEL (reference sequence). DNA for the CDR3: TGTGCCAGCACCTGGGGTTCGAGGAACACTGAAGCTTTCTTT. This codes for CASTWGSRNTEAFF. Based on the CDR3 plus reference TRBV3-1 and TRBJ1-1, the full variable domain is DTAVSQTPKYLVTQMGNDKSIKCEQNLGHDTMYWYKQDSKKFLKIMFSYNNKELIINETVPNRFSPKSPDKAHLNLHINSLELGDSAVYFCASTWGSRNTEAFFGQGTRLTVV.

In its sample, this clonotype was seen a few times. The genes are TRBV29-1 and TRBJ1-1, with 7 bases matching TRBD1. The V gene end was trimmed by 7 bases and the J gene end by 1 base; junction bases not matched to a gene: 3. The CDR3 runs to 12 residues. The germline gives CDR1 SQVTM, CDR2 ANQGSEA. The CDR3 DNA reads as TGCAGCGCCGGGACAGCGAACACTGAAGCTTTCTTT. Protein sequence: CSAGTANTEAFF.

For this clonotype: A read error is possible here, since a much larger clone lies one base away. This sequence joins TRBV12-3 or TRBV12-4 and TRBJ1-5, with D perhaps matching TRBD1 (5 bases). The CDR3 runs 14 residues. V was clipped by 10 bases and J by 2 bases, with 15 bases between them. CDR3 DNA: TGTGCCATCAGGTTAACGGGGGGCAATCAGCCCCAGCATTTT. Its protein product is CAIRLTGGNQPQHF.

This clonotype was seen repeatedly, ten times or more. The chain joins TRBV15 to TRBJ2-5, with D perhaps TRBD1 or TRBD2 (5 bases each). The V end lost 1 base, the J end lost 5 bases, and 8 bases lay between the germline ends. Germline CDR1 reads LNHNV; CDR2 reads YYDKDF (reference sequence). The CDR3 runs 13 residues. The CDR3 reads CATSRGGSETQYF. The CDR3 DNA is TGTGCCACCAGCAGAGGGGGGAGTGAGACCCAGTACTTC.

This clonotype was detected many times. The V call is TRBV7-3, the J call TRBJ2-3, with TRBD2 as a possible D gene (6 bases). The V gene's germline CDR1 is SGHTA and CDR2 FQGTGA. The CDR3 spans 15 residues. Between the trimmed V and J ends, which lost 5 bases and 0 bases, there was a span of 12 bases. CDR3 sequence reads: CASSPPGVSTDTQYF. CDR3 sequence (DNA): TGTGCCAGCAGCCCGCCGGGAGTTAGCACAGATACGCAGTATTTT.

This clonotype showed up many times. This chain links TRBV18 with TRBJ1-1; no definite D call. The CDR3 runs 13 residues. Germline V gives CDR1 KGHSH, CDR2 LQKENI. V shed 2 bases and J shed 4 bases, with 8 bases lying between them. The CDR3 sequence: CASSPGKSTEAFF. Here the CDR3 DNA reads TGTGCCAGCTCACCAGGTAAAAGCACTGAAGCTTTCTTT.

This clonotype has more than one count but fewer than ten. The rearrangement uses TRBV7-2 and TRBJ2-1, with TRBD2 identical over 8 bases. This CDR3 has 14 residues. Germline trimming cut 3 bases from V and 7 bases from J; bases unmatched to any gene: 5. CDR1 SGHTA and CDR2 FQGNSA come from the germline V gene. Written as DNA, the CDR3 is TGTGCCAGCAGCTTCCGGGGGGGAGGGAATGAGCAGTTCTTC. It encodes CASSFRGGGNEQFF.

This clonotype was seen repeatedly, ten times or more. The CDR3 here is CASRIGAVSNQPQHF. In DNA form, the CDR3 reads TGTGCCAGCAGGATCGGGGCGGTAAGCAATCAGCCCCAGCATTTT. The rearrangement uses TRBV12-3 or TRBV12-4 and TRBJ1-5, with a possible D match to TRBD1 (5 bases). There are 15 residues in the CDR3. V lost 6 bases, J lost 1 base, and 13 bases lay in between.

At least ten counts were recorded for this clonotype. The chain links TRBV5-1 to TRBJ2-5, with D possibly TRBD1 on 6 matching bases. The ends were cut back, 4 bases at V and 2 bases at J, with 12 bases in the middle. The CDR3 loop spans 14 amino acids. The germline V gene encodes CDR1 SGHRS and CDR2 YFSETQ. The CDR3 DNA follows: TGCGCCAGCAGCCTGACGGGACAACAAGAGACCCAGTACTTC. Translating gives CASSLTGQQETQYF.

The CDR3 DNA follows: TGTGCCAGCAGCGTGCGAGGAGACTCTGGGGCCAACGTCCTGACTTTC. Encoded protein: CASSVRGDSGANVLTF. V and J are TRBV9 and TRBJ2-6; D is unresolved. The CDR3 has 16 residues. The ends were cut back, 2 bases at V and 0 bases at J, with 9 bases in the middle. The V gene's germline CDR1 is SGDLS and CDR2 YYNGEE.

This chain joins TRBV5-6 and TRBJ1-2; D perhaps matches TRBD1 (6 bases). The germline V gene encodes CDR1 SGHDT and CDR2 YYEEEE. Deletions cut 4 bases from V and 1 base from J, with 20 bases between. The CDR3 extends over 17 amino acids. CDR3: CASSITKRGDNNYGYTF. CDR3 DNA sequence: TGTGCCAGCAGCATAACCAAAAGGGGGGATAATAACTATGGCTACACCTTC.

Ten or more counts support this clonotype. The chain combines TRBV21-1 with TRBJ2-7. TRBV21-1 is given as a pseudogene. CDR3 length: 12 residues. The DNA for the CDR3 is TGTGCCAGCATGGGGGACTCCTACGAGCAGTACTTC. It translates to CASMGDSYEQYF.

The V gene is TRBV11-2, the J gene TRBJ1-2; D might be TRBD1 (6 bases). The V gene's germline CDR1 is SGHAT and CDR2 FQNNGV. The ends were cut back, 6 bases at V and 3 bases at J, with 17 bases in the middle. The CDR3 is made up of 15 amino acids. CDR3 amino acids: CASRPLSGAYYGYTF. Written as DNA, the CDR3 is TGTGCCAGCAGGCCCCTGTCGGGGGCATACTATGGCTACACCTTC.

The gene calls are TRBV5-1 and TRBJ1-4; 9 bases fit TRBD1. The V gene end was trimmed by 0 bases and the J gene end by 8 bases; junction bases not matched to a gene: 5. The CDR3 length is 15 residues. Germline values: CDR1 SGHRS, CDR2 YFSETQ. CDR3 DNA sequence: TGCGCCAGCAGCTTGGCTACAGGGGGCGAGGAAAAACTGTTTTTT. This gives the protein CASSLATGGEEKLFF.